This TCR beta chain emerged from a study of PD-L1 blockade in urothelial cancer. As for the study in general: The year 2014 saw patients start atezolizumab, 1,200 mg intravenously every 3 weeks. Investigators checked blood 3 weeks (second dose) and 6 weeks after treatment start. Median blood clonality was roughly 0.072, with about 80,000 unique TCRs.

The repertoire was sequenced with immunoSEQ multiplex PCR; TCRdb's copy has only in-frame clones and lacks some. The repertoire holds roughly 17,000 clones, about 91% seen once, with about 13% in the top ten. Only a few counts were recorded for this clone. The time point denotes: pretreatment peripheral blood. Deletions cut 5 bases from V and 0 bases from J, with 8 bases between. Per germline, CDR1 SGHTA and CDR2 FQGNSA. This CDR3 has 14 residues. The chain joins TRBV7-2 to TRBJ2-1, with TRBD1 as a possible D gene (5 bases). This sequence was found in a man aged 65 to 85 with urothelial cancer. This specimen was PBMCs, taken around atezolizumab (anti-PD-L1) treatment. The CDR3 DNA reads TGTGCCAGCAGCCGAGACAGCTCCTACAATGAGCAGTTCTTC. This sequence encodes CASSRDSSYNEQFF.